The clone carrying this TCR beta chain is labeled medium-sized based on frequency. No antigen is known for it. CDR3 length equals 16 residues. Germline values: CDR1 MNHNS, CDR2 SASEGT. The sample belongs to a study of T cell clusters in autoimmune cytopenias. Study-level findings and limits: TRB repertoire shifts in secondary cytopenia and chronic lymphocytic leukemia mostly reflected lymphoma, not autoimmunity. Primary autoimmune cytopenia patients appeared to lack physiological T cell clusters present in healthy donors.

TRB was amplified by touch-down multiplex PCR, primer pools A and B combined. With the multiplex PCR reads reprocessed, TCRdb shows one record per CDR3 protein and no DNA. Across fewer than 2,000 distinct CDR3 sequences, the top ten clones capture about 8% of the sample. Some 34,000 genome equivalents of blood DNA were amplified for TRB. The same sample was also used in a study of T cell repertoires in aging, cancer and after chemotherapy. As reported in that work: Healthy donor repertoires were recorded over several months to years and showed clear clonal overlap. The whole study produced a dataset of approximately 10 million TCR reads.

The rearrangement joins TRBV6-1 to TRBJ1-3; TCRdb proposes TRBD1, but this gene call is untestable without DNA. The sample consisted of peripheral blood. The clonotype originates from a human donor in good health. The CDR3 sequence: CASSELGASSGNTIYF.